What follows describes a single T cell receptor beta chain. This sample was taken from a study of blood T cell repertoires in COVID-19. Study details: Spain, Italy and the United States supplied samples that represented acute and convalescent COVID-19.

In the original analysis: Reference gene primer amplification in the assay estimated nucleated cell counts. Clones were read by immunoSEQ multiplex PCR, and TCRdb kept only the in-frame ones, dropping some. V, J and clone size were drawn from that table, and D and trimming were deduced from the DNA. Of some 97,000 clones listed, about 90% are singletons. The clonotype was recovered from a man aged 25-45 years in a cohort sampled during active COVID-19. Specimen: peripheral blood.

CDR3 region: CASSSGAGNQPQHF. CDR3 bases: TGTGCCAGCAGTTCAGGGGCCGGCAATCAGCCCCAGCATTTT. This sequence joins TRBV6-5 and TRBJ1-5; possibly TRBD1 for D (6 bases). The CDR3 sequence is 14 residues long. Germline CDR1 and CDR2: MNHEY and SVGAGI. The ends were cut back, 4 bases at V and 2 bases at J, with 9 bases in the middle.